The 6 T cell receptor beta chains given below trace back to one sample, sequenced in a study of blood T cell repertoires in COVID-19. Using immunoSEQ multiplex PCR, the repertoire was profiled, and TCRdb retains in-frame clones only, with some absent. The sample yields more than 200,000 clones, under 90% seen once. Sequencing input: peripheral blood. These TCRs come from a man between 60 and 75 years old with acute or convalescent COVID-19.

This chain joins TRBV4-1 and TRBJ1-1, with 7 bases lining up with TRBD1. The CDR3 is 15 residues long. CDR1 is MGHRA and CDR2 is YSYEKL in the germline V gene. The ends lost 4 bases at V and 3 bases at J; junction bases unmatched: 8. In nucleotides, the CDR3 is TGCGCCAGCAGCCGCGGGACAGCTCTTGACACTGAAGCTTTCTTT. Residues: CASSRGTALDTEAFF.

Only a few counts were recorded for this clone. The V and J genes are TRBV11-1 and TRBJ2-3; 8 bases fit TRBD1. Germline V CDR1 and CDR2: SGHAT, FQDESV (reference sequence). V gave up 2 bases and J gave up 3 bases; unmatched junction bases: 7. CDR3 size: 16 residues. CDR3 amino acids: CASSLISDRATDTQYF. The CDR3 region has the DNA TGTGCCAGCAGCTTAATTTCGGACAGGGCTACAGATACGCAGTATTTT.

The gene calls are TRBV6-6 and TRBJ1-3; D may be TRBD1 (6 bases). V lost 0 bases, J lost 11 bases, and 14 bases lay in between. The CDR3 runs to 14 residues. Germline CDR1 and CDR2: MNHNY and SVGAGI (reference sequence). In nucleotides, the CDR3 is TGTGCCAGCAGTTACTCCGGACAGCCGAGCCCCATATATTTT. Amino acids: CASSYSGQPSPIYF.

The genes are TRBV4-1 and TRBJ2-1, with TRBD2 matching 8 bases. V lost 1 base, J lost 1 base, and 12 bases stayed unmatched. The CDR3 loop spans 19 amino acids. The germline V gene encodes CDR1 MGHRA and CDR2 YSYEKL. Here the CDR3 DNA reads TGCGCCAGCAGCCAAGGATTACGGATGGGCGGGAGGTCCTACAATGAGCAGTTCTTC. Translation gives CASSQGLRMGGRSYNEQFF.

CDR3 amino acids: CATSRDRGPSYNSPLHF. CDR3 DNA sequence: TGTGCCACCAGCAGAGACAGGGGGCCCTCATATAATTCACCCCTCCACTTT. The chain carries TRBV15 and TRBJ1-6; 8 nucleotides agree with TRBD1. This CDR3 has 17 amino acids. The germline CDR1 and CDR2 sequences are LNHNV and YYDKDF (reference sequence). With 0 bases clipped from V and 4 bases from J, the junction kept 5 bases outside the gene matches.

This clone was recorded a few times. This chain connects TRBV7-9 to TRBJ2-1, with D possibly matching TRBD1 (6 bases). The V end was cut by 4 bases, the J end by 9 bases, with 13 bases between. The CDR3 extends over 13 amino acids. Germline-derived CDR1 and CDR2 are SEHNR and FQNEAQ (reference sequence). The CDR3 DNA reads TGTGCCAGCAGCTACGACAGGCAGGCTGAGCAGTTCTTC. As protein: CASSYDRQAEQFF.